This TCR beta chain is drawn from a study of T cells in localized non-small cell lung cancer. Study conclusions and caveats: T cell clonality was highest in uninvolved adjacent lung, above tumor. Multi-region tumor sequencing was not done, so intratumor heterogeneity could not be excluded. The study detected a median around 57 of the top 100 tumor clones in adjacent lung.

Details on this clone: What it binds is not known.

This table comes from immunoSEQ multiplex PCR, and its TCRdb copy is limited to in-frame clones, with some not included. The sample holds more than 30,000 clones; just over 85% are singletons and the top ten take 4% to 5%. Germline CDR1 reads MGHRA; CDR2 reads YSYEKL. The J segment lost 2 bases and the V segment lost 3 bases, leaving 20 bases of the junction unmatched. The CDR3 has 20 residues. V gene TRBV4-1 combines with J gene TRBJ2-3, with TRBD2 identical over 7 bases. This specimen consisted of peripheral blood, obtained before any cancer treatment. The TCR was taken from a male donor older than 55 with stage III lung adenocarcinoma. The CDR3 nucleotides read TGCGCCAGCAGCCAGGGGGGGACTGCCAAAGGTAGGGAAGACACAGATACGCAGTATTTT. Its protein product is CASSQGGTAKGREDTDTQYF.